This passage covers 28 T cell receptor beta chains from one sample sequenced in a study of T cells in Graves' hyperthyroidism and ophthalmopathy. Regions amplified from RNA transcripts were the TCR beta CDR3 regions. A set of HTBI primers served as the primers for a first-round RT-PCR of the TCR CDR3. In TCRdb, the multiplex PCR reads were re-called with MiXCR into one record per CDR3 protein. The table records nearly 600,000 distinct CDR3 sequences, 14% of them present only once. The sequenced material came from blood. The receptors were sampled from a woman aged 18-29 years with Graves' ophthalmopathy.

This clonotype was observed at least ten times. The rearrangement uses TRBV3-1 and TRBJ2-7, with 7 bases fitting TRBD1. Germline V lookup: CDR1 LGHDT, CDR2 YNNKEL (reference sequence). V was clipped by 3 bases and J by 6 bases; unmatched bases: 20. The CDR3 runs 18 residues. The CDR3 DNA reads TGTGCCAGCAGCCACCGACGGCCCCGGGACAGAACGTACAGCGAGCAGTACTTC. This encodes CASSHRRPRDRTYSEQYF.

The genes are TRBV19 and TRBJ2-1, with 13 nucleotides matching TRBD2. The CDR3 covers 17 residues. The germline V gene encodes CDR1 LNHDA and CDR2 SQIVND (reference sequence). V lost 6 bases and J lost 5; bases outside the gene matches: 10. CDR3 amino acids: CASSQLAGGPGNNEQFF. The CDR3 region has the DNA TGTGCCAGTAGCCAACTAGCGGGAGGGCCGGGGAACAATGAGCAGTTCTTC.

This clonotype has ten or more counts. At one of its ends the junction is not consistent with the germline gene, which may arise from a read error. The chain recombines TRBV20-1 with TRBJ2-2; D gene uncertain. CDR3 length: 15 amino acids. The germline V gene has CDR1 DFQATT and CDR2 SNEGSKA (reference sequence). The CDR3 DNA reads as TGCAGTGCCAGAGTGGGAAGGAGAAACACCGGGGAGCTGTTTTTT. It is translated as CSARVGRRNTGELFF.

In its sample, this clonotype was seen many times. The chain couples TRBV27 to TRBJ2-5; no definite D call. The CDR3 is made up of 12 amino acids. CDR1 and CDR2 from the germline V gene are MNHEY and SMNVEV (reference sequence). Trimming shortened V by 1 base and J by 5 bases, and 5 bases separated the two germline ends. DNA of the CDR3: TGTGCCAGCAGTTTATTAGGGGAGACCCAGTACTTC. Its protein product is CASSLLGETQYF.

This clonotype showed up many times. This chain uses TRBV20-1 with TRBJ1-5; the D gene is possibly TRBD1 (5 bases). The germline gives CDR1 DFQATT, CDR2 SNEGSKA (reference sequence). The V end was cut by 5 bases, the J end by 3 bases, with 20 bases between. This CDR3 is built from 16 residues. The CDR3 DNA follows: TGCAGTGCTCCGGGGGGTCCCAGGCGTCACAATCAGCCCCAGCATTTT. Translation: CSAPGGPRRHNQPQHF.

This clonotype was counted ten times or more. The chain joins TRBV20-1 to TRBJ2-3; 10 bases agree with TRBD2. Trimming at V came to 1 base and at J to 0 bases, leaving 7 bases not matched to a gene. The CDR3 is made up of 17 amino acids. The germline V gene has CDR1 DFQATT and CDR2 SNEGSKA (reference sequence). In DNA form, the CDR3 reads TGCAGTGCTAGAGCAGGTACTAGCGGGACTAGCACAGATACGCAGTATTTT. It translates to CSARAGTSGTSTDTQYF.

The genes are TRBV7-9 and TRBJ2-1; 11 bases are a match to TRBD2. Near its end, the DNA agrees better with TRBJ2-7, so the J call may be wrong. In germline, CDR1 is SEHNR, CDR2 FQNEAQ (reference sequence). There are 15 residues in the CDR3. The CDR3, as DNA: TGTGCCAGCAGCAGGGGACTAGCGGAGTACAATGAGCAGTACTTC. Translated: CASSRGLAEYNEQYF.

CDR3 residues: CASSQGNLGRNQPQHF. Here the CDR3 DNA reads TGCGCCAGCAGCCAAGGAAATCTAGGCCGTAATCAGCCCCAGCATTTT. The chain employs TRBV4-1 and TRBJ1-5; unclear D gene. From germline, CDR1 is MGHRA and CDR2 YSYEKL. The CDR3 sequence is 16 residues long. With 1 base removed from V and 4 bases from J, the gap between germline ends came to 14 bases.

This clonotype was counted ten times or more. The V gene is TRBV7-9, the J gene TRBJ2-7; 11 bases match TRBD1. J was trimmed by 3 bases and V by 4 bases; bases with no gene match: 8. CDR1 is SEHNR and CDR2 is FQNEAQ in the germline V gene (reference sequence). The CDR3 is 16 amino acids. The DNA of the CDR3 is TGTGCCAGCAGCTCAACCCGGGGGACAGGGGGCTACGAGCAGTACTTC. This translates into CASSSTRGTGGYEQYF. The entire variable domain, with the rest obtained from reference TRBV7-9 and TRBJ2-7, is as follows: DTGVSQNPRHKITKRGQNVTFRCDPISEHNRLYWYRQTLGQGPEFLTYFQNEAQLEKSRLLSDRFSAERPKGSFSTLEIQRTEQGDSAMYLCASSSTRGTGGYEQYFGPGTRLTVT.

This clonotype showed up many times. The chain carries TRBV27 and TRBJ2-3, with 7 bases that match TRBD2. CDR3 size: 15 residues. V trimming: 2 bases; J trimming: 11 bases; junction bases outside the gene matches: 13. Germline V gene lookup returns CDR1 MNHEY and CDR2 SMNVEV (reference sequence). CDR3 bases: TGTGCCAGCAGTTTAAGTATCGGCGGGGGTTCTAAGCAGTATTTT. Translating gives CASSLSIGGGSKQYF.

The V gene is TRBV9, the J gene TRBJ1-5; D is possibly TRBD1 (6 bases). CDR1 and CDR2 from the germline V gene are SGDLS and YYNGEE. The length of the CDR3 is 13 residues. Between the trimmed V and J ends, which lost 3 bases and 9 bases, there was a span of 13 bases. CDR3 in DNA: TGTGCCAGCAGCGAGATGGACAGCCTGCCCCAGCATTTT. This sequence encodes CASSEMDSLPQHF. Using reference TRBV9 and TRBJ1-5 for the parts outside the CDR3, the full variable domain is DSGVTQTPKHLITATGQRVTLRCSPRSGDLSVYWYQQSLDQGLQFLIQYYNGEERAKGNILERFSAQQFPDLHSELNLSSLELGDSALYFCASSEMDSLPQHFGDGTRLSIL.

This clonotype was seen many times. This chain joins TRBV20-1 and TRBJ2-1; maybe TRBD2 (5 bases). CDR1 is DFQATT and CDR2 is SNEGSKA in the germline V gene (reference sequence). Trimming took 0 bases from V and 4 from J, leaving 19 bases between them. This CDR3 is 17 amino acids long. This CDR3 is CSARDQLRQEEYNEQFF. CDR3 coding DNA: TGCAGTGCTAGAGATCAGTTGAGGCAGGAGGAGTACAATGAGCAGTTCTTC.

In this sample, this clonotype turned up many times. The chain is built from TRBV7-9 and TRBJ1-1; no clear D gene. The V and J ends lost 2 bases and 4 bases respectively, with 14 bases between them. The CDR3 is 15 amino acids. Per the germline V gene, CDR1 is SEHNR and CDR2 is FQNEAQ (reference sequence). CDR3 region: CASSLSGGVVTEAFF. CDR3 nucleotides: TGTGCCAGCAGCTTATCGGGCGGGGTTGTCACTGAAGCTTTCTTT. Full variable domain (missing parts from reference TRBV7-9 and TRBJ1-1): DTGVSQNPRHKITKRGQNVTFRCDPISEHNRLYWYRQTLGQGPEFLTYFQNEAQLEKSRLLSDRFSAERPKGSFSTLEIQRTEQGDSAMYLCASSLSGGVVTEAFFGQGTRLTVV.

This clonotype appeared a few times. The chain uses TRBV4-1 and TRBJ1-2, with D unresolved. The V and J ends lost 3 bases and 7 bases respectively, with 15 bases between them. The germline V gene encodes CDR1 MGHRA and CDR2 YSYEKL. CDR3 length equals 14 residues. CDR3 loop: CASSQWFYFFGYTF. CDR3 DNA: TGCGCCAGCAGCCAGTGGTTTTACTTTTTTGGCTACACCTTC.

This clonotype was found many times. This sequence joins TRBV12-3 or TRBV12-4 and TRBJ2-7; 8 bases are a match to TRBD2. The CDR3 is 15 residues long. Trimming cost V 7 bases and J 5 bases; bases outside gene matches: 13. In DNA form, the CDR3 reads TGTGCCAGCACACCGCAAGGGACTAGAGTCCACGAGCAGTACTTC. Its protein is CASTPQGTRVHEQYF.

This clonotype has a handful of counts. The rearrangement uses TRBV20-1 and TRBJ1-5, with TRBD1 matching 7 bases. The CDR3 sequence is 14 residues long. After removal of 4 bases from V and 1 base from J, the junction contained 4 bases not matched to a gene. Per germline, CDR1 DFQATT and CDR2 SNEGSKA (reference sequence). The CDR3 protein is CSAKGANSNQPQHF. The CDR3 region has the DNA TGCAGTGCTAAGGGGGCGAACAGCAATCAGCCCCAGCATTTT.

As for this clonotype: A much larger clone is a single base away; this may be a read error. This sequence joins TRBV28 and TRBJ2-1; TRBD1 agrees at 10 bases. V dropped 7 bases and J dropped 8; count of bases not matched to a gene: 8. Germline V gene lookup returns CDR1 MDHEN and CDR2 SYDVKM. CDR3 length: 14 amino acids. As DNA, the CDR3 is TGTGCCAGCATGTTGGGACAGGGGAACGATGAGCAGTTCTTC. It encodes CASMLGQGNDEQFF.

This clonotype came up many times. In nucleotides, the CDR3 is TGTGCCACCAGTGATTTAAGGGGGGAAACCACTGAAGCTTTCTTT. This codes for CATSDLRGETTEAFF. This sequence joins TRBV24-1 and TRBJ1-1; a weak D match, TRBD1 (6 bases). Trimming left V 1 base short and J 4 bases short, with 12 bases between. The CDR3 runs to 15 residues. CDR1 is KGHDR and CDR2 is SFDVKD in the germline V gene.

V and J are TRBV9 and TRBJ1-4; 9 bases agree with TRBD1. The CDR3 covers 15 residues. V shed 0 bases, J shed 7 bases, and the junction held 4 bases outside the gene matches. Per the germline V gene, CDR1 is SGDLS and CDR2 is YYNGEE. Here the CDR3 reads CASSVDRGRGEKLFF. DNA of the CDR3: TGTGCCAGCAGCGTAGACAGGGGGCGCGGTGAAAAACTGTTTTTT.

In this sample, this clonotype turned up many times. V usage is TRBV7-2 and J usage is TRBJ2-2, with TRBD2 matching 14 bases. Germline assignment: CDR1 SGHTA and CDR2 FQGNSA. CDR3 length equals 16 residues. J was trimmed by 9 bases and V by 5 bases; bases with no gene match: 8. The DNA for the CDR3 is TGTGCCAGCAGCGCGGGACTAGCGGGAGTGTTCCGGGAGCTGTTTTTT. It yields the protein CASSAGLAGVFRELFF. Based on the CDR3 plus reference TRBV7-2 and TRBJ2-2, the full variable domain is GAGVSQSPSNKVTEKGKDVELRCDPISGHTALYWYRQSLGQGLEFLIYFQGNSAPDKSGLPSDRFSAERTGGSVSTLTIQRTQQEDSAVYLCASSAGLAGVFRELFFGEGSRLTVL.

This clonotype was counted only a few times. Just one base apart from a much larger clone, this may be a read error. The chain joins TRBV20-1 to TRBJ2-5, with D unresolved. The CDR3 totals 13 residues. CDR1 and CDR2 (germline): DFQATT, SNEGSKA (reference sequence). In DNA form, the CDR3 reads TGCGGTGCTAGAGATGGAGTTCAAGAGACCCAGTACTTC. Protein sequence: CGARDGVQETQYF.

This clonotype was detected only a few times. The chain uses TRBV6-2 or TRBV6-3 and TRBJ2-7, with TRBD1 matching 12 bases. The germline gives CDR1 MNHEY, CDR2 SVGEGT. The CDR3 sequence is 15 residues long. V lost 5 bases and J lost 7; bases outside the gene matches: 9. The CDR3 loop is CASSSRDRGLGEQYF. DNA of the CDR3: TGTGCCAGCAGTAGCCGGGACAGGGGGCTGGGGGAGCAGTACTTC.

CDR3 loop: CASSSKLAGYQETQYF. In DNA form, the CDR3 reads TGTGCCAGCAGCTCTAAACTAGCGGGGTACCAAGAGACCCAGTACTTC. V gene TRBV5-4 combines with J gene TRBJ2-5, with 10 bases lining up with TRBD2. Germline V CDR1 and CDR2: SGHNT, YYREEE (reference sequence). The CDR3 totals 16 residues. V lost 3 bases to trimming and J lost 0 bases; unmatched junction nucleotides: 5.

Comments on this clonotype: Given a much more abundant clone one base away, this may be a read error. The chain carries TRBV15 and TRBJ2-1; no clear D. CDR1 LNHNV and CDR2 YYDKDF come from the germline V gene (reference sequence). The CDR3 runs to 14 residues. V was shortened by 0 bases and J by 10 bases, with 13 bases between the two germline ends. CDR3 DNA sequence: TGTGCCACCAGCAGAGATGCCCATTCTGGCGAGCAGTTCTTC. This codes for CATSRDAHSGEQFF.

This clonotype was recorded at least ten times. The chain recombines TRBV4-1 with TRBJ2-1; 11 nucleotides match TRBD1. Looked up from germline, CDR1 is MGHRA and CDR2 is YSYEKL. The junction had 3 bases not matched to a gene; V was cut back by 0 bases and J by 5 bases. The CDR3 extends over 16 amino acids. The CDR3 loop reads CASSQEPGQGDNEQFF. The CDR3 nucleotides read TGCGCCAGCAGCCAAGAACCGGGACAGGGGGACAATGAGCAGTTCTTC.

This clonotype was picked up many times. The V and J genes are TRBV3-1 and TRBJ2-1; D is unresolved. The CDR3 runs to 12 residues. Trimming shortened V by 8 bases and J by 4 bases, and 9 bases separated the two germline ends. CDR1 and CDR2 (germline): LGHDT, YNNKEL (reference sequence). The CDR3 loop is CASRLEYNEQFF. DNA of the CDR3: TGTGCCAGCCGACTTGAATACAATGAGCAGTTCTTC.

This clonotype was recorded many times. The V gene is TRBV30, the J gene TRBJ2-5; D may be TRBD1 (6 bases). Germline V gene sequence: CDR1 GTSNPN, CDR2 SVGIG (reference sequence). This CDR3 is built from 18 residues. Between the trimmed V and J ends, which lost 5 bases and 7 bases, there was a span of 32 bases. In DNA, the CDR3 is TGTGCCTGGTTTAGGACGGGCCGAACGTACAGGGAAAGTGGGACCCAGTACTTC. Its translation is CAWFRTGRTYRESGTQYF. Using reference TRBV30 and TRBJ2-5 for the parts outside the CDR3, the full variable domain is SQTIHQWPATLVQPVGSPLSLECTVEGTSNPNLYWYRQAAGRGLQLLFYSVGIGQISSEVPQNLSASRPQDRQFILSSKKLLLSDSGFYLCAWFRTGRTYRESGTQYFGPGTRLLVL.

This clonotype was picked up many times. The chain joins TRBV20-1 to TRBJ2-7, with 8 bases fitting TRBD2. Germline CDR1 DFQATT, CDR2 SNEGSKA (reference sequence). The CDR3 covers 15 residues. After removal of 3 bases from V and 0 bases from J, the junction contained 7 bases not matched to a gene. This CDR3 reads CSASLAGSSSYEQYF. Written as DNA, the CDR3 is TGCAGTGCTAGTTTAGCGGGAAGCAGCTCCTACGAGCAGTACTTC.